This record concerns one T cell receptor beta chain sequence. The target antigen is unknown. Looked up from germline, CDR1 is KGHSH and CDR2 is LQKENI. CDR3 size: 16 residues. Each sample used at least 7 million PBMCs. The data derive from a study of blood T cells in healthy people across ages. Findings and limits, study-wide: Diversity was higher, and naive CD4+ cells more numerous, in long-lived donors than in aged donors.

The second PCR ran roughly 7 to 11 cycles with a sample-barcoded 5' primer and J-beta primers. TCRdb independently ran MiXCR on the 5' RACE reads; one entry per CDR3 protein. The repertoire holds hundreds of thousands of distinct CDR3 sequences, 40% to 50% seen once, with 25% to 30% in the top ten. The J gene is TRBJ2-5, the V gene TRBV18, with TRBD2 matching over 15 bases. The J call may be mistaken, given a closer DNA end match to TRBJ2-7. The sequenced material came from blood. The clonotype comes from a man at least 80 years old in good health. The CDR3 here is CASSPRTSGRGDEQYF. The CDR3 DNA follows: TGTGCCAGCTCACCAAGGACTAGCGGGAGGGGAGACGAGCAGTACTTC.